The clone carrying this TCR beta chain was counted at least ten times. This table comes from immunoSEQ multiplex PCR, and its TCRdb copy is limited to in-frame clones, with some not included. Of approximately 250,000 clones detected, 86% appear once; the ten largest clones hold roughly 2.3%. This specimen belongs to a study of blood T cell repertoires in COVID-19. CDR3 length: 14 amino acids. Germline V gene sequence: CDR1 SQVTM, CDR2 ANQGSEA. The V end lost 4 bases, the J end lost 5 bases, and 17 bases lay between the germline ends. The receptor was derived from a man aged 25 to 40 who had recovered from COVID-19. Sequenced: peripheral blood. The genes are TRBV29-1 and TRBJ1-1; D uncertain. The CDR3 coding sequence is TGCAGCGTTGTAGAAGGCGGTGGGTGGACTGAAGCTTTCTTT. It specifies CSVVEGGGWTEAFF.